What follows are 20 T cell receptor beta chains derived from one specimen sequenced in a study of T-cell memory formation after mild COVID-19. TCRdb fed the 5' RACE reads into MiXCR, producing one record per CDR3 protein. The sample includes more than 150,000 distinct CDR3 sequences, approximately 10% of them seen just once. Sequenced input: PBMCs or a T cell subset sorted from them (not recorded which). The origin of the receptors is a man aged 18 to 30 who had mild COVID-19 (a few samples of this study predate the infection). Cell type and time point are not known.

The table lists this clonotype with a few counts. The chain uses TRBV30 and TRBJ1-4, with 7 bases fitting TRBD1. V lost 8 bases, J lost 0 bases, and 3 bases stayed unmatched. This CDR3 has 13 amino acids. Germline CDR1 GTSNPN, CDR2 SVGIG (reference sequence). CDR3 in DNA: TGTGCCGGAGGGACAGCAACTAATGAAAAACTGTTTTTT. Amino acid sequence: CAGGTATNEKLFF.

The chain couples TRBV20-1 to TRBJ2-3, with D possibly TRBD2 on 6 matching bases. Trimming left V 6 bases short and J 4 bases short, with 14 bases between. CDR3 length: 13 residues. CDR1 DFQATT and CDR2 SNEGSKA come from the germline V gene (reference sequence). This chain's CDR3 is CSAGLTSPDTQYF. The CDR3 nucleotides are TGCAGTGCGGGACTGACTAGTCCAGATACGCAGTATTTT.

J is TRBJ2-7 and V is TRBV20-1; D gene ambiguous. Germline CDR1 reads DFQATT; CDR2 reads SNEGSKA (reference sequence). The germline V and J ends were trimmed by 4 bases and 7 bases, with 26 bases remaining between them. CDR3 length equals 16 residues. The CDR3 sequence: CSAIHGSGRPFVEQYF. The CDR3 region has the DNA TGCAGTGCTATCCACGGAAGTGGCAGGCCCTTCGTAGAGCAGTACTTC.

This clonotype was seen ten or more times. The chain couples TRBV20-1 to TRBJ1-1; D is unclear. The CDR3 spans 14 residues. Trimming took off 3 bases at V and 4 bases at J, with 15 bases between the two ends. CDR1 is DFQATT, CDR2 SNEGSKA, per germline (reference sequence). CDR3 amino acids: CSASRARASTEAFF. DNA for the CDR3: TGCAGTGCTAGTCGGGCTAGGGCGTCCACTGAAGCTTTCTTT.

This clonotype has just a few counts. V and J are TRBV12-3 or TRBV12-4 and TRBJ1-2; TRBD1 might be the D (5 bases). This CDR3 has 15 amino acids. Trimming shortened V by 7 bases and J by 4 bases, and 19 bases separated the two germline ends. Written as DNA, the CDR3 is TGTGCCAGCAAAAGGGACCTTCAGACCTTCTATGGCTACACCTTC. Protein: CASKRDLQTFYGYTF.

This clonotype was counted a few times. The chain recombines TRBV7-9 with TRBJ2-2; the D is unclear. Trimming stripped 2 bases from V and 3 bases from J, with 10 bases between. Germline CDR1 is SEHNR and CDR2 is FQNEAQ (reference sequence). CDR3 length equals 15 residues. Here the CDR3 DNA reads TGTGCCAGCAGCTTATATTCCGGTTACACCGGGGAGCTGTTTTTT. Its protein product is CASSLYSGYTGELFF.

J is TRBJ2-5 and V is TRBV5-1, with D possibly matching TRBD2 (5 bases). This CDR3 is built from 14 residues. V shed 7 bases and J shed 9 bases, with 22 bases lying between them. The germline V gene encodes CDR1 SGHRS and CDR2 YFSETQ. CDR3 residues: CASGPPAANGPQYF. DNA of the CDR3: TGCGCCAGCGGTCCCCCAGCGGCTAACGGTCCCCAGTACTTC.

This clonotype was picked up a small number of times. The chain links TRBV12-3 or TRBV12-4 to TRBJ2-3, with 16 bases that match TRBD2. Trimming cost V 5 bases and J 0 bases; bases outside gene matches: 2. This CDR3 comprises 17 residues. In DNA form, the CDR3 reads TGTGCCAGCAGTGGGACTAGCGGGGGGGCCAGCACAGATACGCAGTATTTT. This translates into CASSGTSGGASTDTQYF.

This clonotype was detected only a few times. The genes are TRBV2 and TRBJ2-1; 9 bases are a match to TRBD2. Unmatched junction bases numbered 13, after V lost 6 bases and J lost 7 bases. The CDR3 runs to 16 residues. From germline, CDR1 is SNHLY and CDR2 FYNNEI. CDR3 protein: CASSGTGGAGGNEQFF. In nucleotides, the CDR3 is TGTGCCAGCAGCGGGACTGGAGGAGCGGGGGGTAATGAGCAGTTCTTC.

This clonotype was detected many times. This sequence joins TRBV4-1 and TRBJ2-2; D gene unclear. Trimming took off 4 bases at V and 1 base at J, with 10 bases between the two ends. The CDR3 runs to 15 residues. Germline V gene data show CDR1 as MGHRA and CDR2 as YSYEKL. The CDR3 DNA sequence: TGCGCCAGCAGCCCGCCAGGTCTGAACACCGGGGAGCTGTTTTTT. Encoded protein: CASSPPGLNTGELFF.

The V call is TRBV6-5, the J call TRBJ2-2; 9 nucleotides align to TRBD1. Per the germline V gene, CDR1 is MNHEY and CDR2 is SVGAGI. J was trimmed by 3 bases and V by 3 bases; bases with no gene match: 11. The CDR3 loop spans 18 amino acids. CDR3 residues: CASSYHSGGQGHTGELFF. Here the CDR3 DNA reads TGTGCCAGCAGTTATCACTCGGGGGGACAGGGACACACCGGGGAGCTGTTTTTT.

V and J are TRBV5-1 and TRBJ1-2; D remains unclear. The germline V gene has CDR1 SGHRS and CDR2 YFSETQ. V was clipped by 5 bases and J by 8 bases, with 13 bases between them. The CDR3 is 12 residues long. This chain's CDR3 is CASRSGRSGYTF. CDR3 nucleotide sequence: TGCGCCAGCAGGTCCGGGAGGAGCGGCTACACCTTC.

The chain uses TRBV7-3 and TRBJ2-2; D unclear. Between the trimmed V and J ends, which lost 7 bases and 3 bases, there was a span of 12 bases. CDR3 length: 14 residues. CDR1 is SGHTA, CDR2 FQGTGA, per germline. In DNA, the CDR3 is TGTGCCAGCAAAACAGTGGCTTACACCGGGGAGCTGTTTTTT. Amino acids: CASKTVAYTGELFF.

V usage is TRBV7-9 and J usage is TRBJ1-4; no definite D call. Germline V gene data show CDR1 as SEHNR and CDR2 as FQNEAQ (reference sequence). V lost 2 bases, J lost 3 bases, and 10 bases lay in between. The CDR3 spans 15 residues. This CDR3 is CASSLSWGANEKLFF. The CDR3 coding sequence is TGTGCCAGCAGCTTAAGCTGGGGTGCTAATGAAAAACTGTTTTTT.

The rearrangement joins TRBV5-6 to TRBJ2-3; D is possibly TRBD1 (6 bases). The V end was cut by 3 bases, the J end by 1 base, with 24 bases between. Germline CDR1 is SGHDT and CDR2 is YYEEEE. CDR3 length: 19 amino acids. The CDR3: CASSSLHNNRERGTDTQYF. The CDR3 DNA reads TGTGCCAGCAGCTCACTTCACAACAACAGGGAACGTGGCACAGATACGCAGTATTTT.

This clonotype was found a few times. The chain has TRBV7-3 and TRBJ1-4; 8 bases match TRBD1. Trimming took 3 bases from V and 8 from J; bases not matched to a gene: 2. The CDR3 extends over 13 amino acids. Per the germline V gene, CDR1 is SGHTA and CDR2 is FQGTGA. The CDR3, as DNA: TGTGCCAGCAGCTTTAGACAGGGGGAAAAACTGTTTTTT. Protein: CASSFRQGEKLFF.

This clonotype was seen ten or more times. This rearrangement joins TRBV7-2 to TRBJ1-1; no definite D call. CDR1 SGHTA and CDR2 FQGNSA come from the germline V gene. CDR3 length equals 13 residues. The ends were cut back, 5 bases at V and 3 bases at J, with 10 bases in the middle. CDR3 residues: CASSVQEDTEAFF. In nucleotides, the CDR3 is TGTGCCAGCAGCGTTCAGGAGGACACTGAAGCTTTCTTT. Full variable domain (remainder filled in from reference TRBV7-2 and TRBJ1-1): GAGVSQSPSNKVTEKGKDVELRCDPISGHTALYWYRQSLGQGLEFLIYFQGNSAPDKSGLPSDRFSAERTGGSVSTLTIQRTQQEDSAVYLCASSVQEDTEAFFGQGTRLTVV.

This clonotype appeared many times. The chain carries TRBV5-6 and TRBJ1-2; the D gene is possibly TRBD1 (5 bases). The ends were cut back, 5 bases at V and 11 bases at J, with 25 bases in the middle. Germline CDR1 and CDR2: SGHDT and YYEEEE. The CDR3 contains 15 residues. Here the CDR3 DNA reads TGTGCCAGCAGGAAACAGGACTTATACGTACTAAGTTACACCTTC. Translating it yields CASRKQDLYVLSYTF.

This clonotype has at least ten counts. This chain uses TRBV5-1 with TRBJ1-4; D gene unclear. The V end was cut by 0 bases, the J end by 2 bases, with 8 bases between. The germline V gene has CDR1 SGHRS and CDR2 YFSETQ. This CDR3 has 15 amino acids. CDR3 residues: CASSLAGSTNEKLFF. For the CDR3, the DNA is TGCGCCAGCAGCTTGGCCGGATCGACTAATGAAAAACTGTTTTTT.

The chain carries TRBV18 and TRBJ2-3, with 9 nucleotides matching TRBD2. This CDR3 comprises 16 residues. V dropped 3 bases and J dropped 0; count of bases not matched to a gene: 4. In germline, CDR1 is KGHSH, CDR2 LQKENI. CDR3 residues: CASSPRLAASTDTQYF. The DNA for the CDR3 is TGTGCCAGCTCACCTAGACTAGCGGCGAGCACAGATACGCAGTATTTT.